Listed below are T cell receptor beta chains from one sample, sequenced in a study of T cells in localized non-small cell lung cancer. The protocol was immunoSEQ multiplex PCR, while the TCRdb copy is restricted to in-frame clones and leaves out a portion. The repertoire holds tens of thousands of clones, with about 80% as singletons. The sample here was PBMCs, taken before any cancer treatment. These TCRs come from a man aged 40 to 70 with stage II lung adenocarcinoma. Both conserved end residues are part of each CDR3. Where a row states a size, it is once, few, many or the class of an expanded clone; other rows omit it.

V: TRBV19; size: once; J: TRBJ2-2; CDR3: CASSIDLVANTGELFF
V: TRBV2; size: .; J: TRBJ2-1; CDR3: CASREGVIGGNEQFF
V: TRBV5-4; size: .; J: TRBJ2-5; CDR3: CASSLGGGGQETQYF
V: TRBV9; size: .; J: TRBJ2-3; CDR3: CASSVGVAKGTDTQYF
V: TRBV4-2; size: .; J: TRBJ1-4; CDR3: CASSQEQVQEKLFF
V: TRBV5-8; size: .; J: TRBJ2-3; CDR3: CASSLPSTDTQYF
V: TRBV4-1; size: .; J: TRBJ1-5; CDR3: CASSQDDGPLPQHF
V: TRBV15; size: once; J: TRBJ2-4; CDR3: CATSTLAKNIQYF
V: TRBV18; size: .; J: TRBJ2-7; CDR3: CASSPSHEQYF
V: TRBV6-6; size: .; J: TRBJ2-3; CDR3: CASILYGGRTDTQYF
V: TRBV4-1; size: .; J: TRBJ2-2; CDR3: CASSQRPGELFF
V: TRBV5-1; size: .; J: TRBJ2-5; CDR3: CASSTGLPGETQYF
V: TRBV5-1; size: .; J: TRBJ2-3; CDR3: CASGERGSTDTQYF
V: TRBV11-2; size: .; J: TRBJ1-1; CDR3: CASSLGGNYLNTEAFF
V: TRBV7-9; size: few; J: TRBJ2-7; CDR3: CASSLSLGLSSYEQYF
V: TRBV28; size: .; J: TRBJ1-1; CDR3: CASSPQGTGVTEAFF
V: TRBV7-9; size: few; J: TRBJ1-2; CDR3: CASSISGQEDYYGYTF
V: TRBV27; size: .; J: TRBJ2-3; CDR3: CASSFRDQRDTQYF
V: TRBV28; size: .; J: TRBJ1-5; CDR3: CASFGVRGGQPQHF
V: TRBV9; size: few; J: TRBJ1-6; CDR3: CASSVAGNRDSPLHF
V: TRBV4-3; size: .; J: TRBJ2-1; CDR3: CASSQDMGSVGVRQFF
V: TRBV2; size: .; J: TRBJ1-4; CDR3: CASSTHGTANNEKLFF
V: TRBV19; size: .; J: TRBJ2-3; CDR3: CASRRDITTDTQYF
V: TRBV7-6; size: .; J: TRBJ1-2; CDR3: CASSPGLGSGGCTF
V: TRBV15; size: .; J: TRBJ2-1; CDR3: CATSRGLAGNEQFF
V: TRBV2; size: .; J: TRBJ2-5; CDR3: CATLDGQGMGTQYF
V: TRBV6-5; size: .; J: TRBJ1-2; CDR3: CASSHGQGYGYTF
V: TRBV6-1; size: .; J: TRBJ2-7; CDR3: CASRTRDRGTDEQYF
V: TRBV5-1; size: .; J: TRBJ2-1; CDR3: CASSPGSSYNEQFF
V: TRBV30; size: .; J: TRBJ2-3; CDR3: CAWSKTGGRDTQYF
V: TRBV21-1; size: .; J: TRBJ2-2; CDR3: CASSKAGGTGLKTGELFF
V: TRBV6-1; size: .; J: TRBJ1-1; CDR3: CASRKADLNTEAFF
V: TRBV28; size: once; J: TRBJ1-2; CDR3: CASRSVYGYTF
V: TRBV4-2; size: .; J: TRBJ2-1; CDR3: CASSQVGGGSKNEQFF
V: TRBV6-5; size: .; J: TRBJ2-1; CDR3: CASSYSSGSNEQFF
V: TRBV7-6; size: .; J: TRBJ2-1; CDR3: CASSFRTSTSSYNEQFF
V: TRBV9; size: .; J: TRBJ2-2; CDR3: CASSVVGETGELFF
V: TRBV7-2; size: .; J: TRBJ2-7; CDR3: CASSSALLYEQYF
V: TRBV6-5; size: medium-sized; J: TRBJ1-2; CDR3: CASSYGGWYGYTF
V: TRBV10-3; size: .; J: TRBJ2-5; CDR3: CAISEQGTETQYF
V: TRBV7-9; size: .; J: TRBJ2-3; CDR3: CASSFDTQYF
V: TRBV28; size: .; J: TRBJ2-2; CDR3: CASSEIAGGNTGELFF
V: TRBV29-1; size: few; J: TRBJ2-1; CDR3: CSVESAGGNEQFF